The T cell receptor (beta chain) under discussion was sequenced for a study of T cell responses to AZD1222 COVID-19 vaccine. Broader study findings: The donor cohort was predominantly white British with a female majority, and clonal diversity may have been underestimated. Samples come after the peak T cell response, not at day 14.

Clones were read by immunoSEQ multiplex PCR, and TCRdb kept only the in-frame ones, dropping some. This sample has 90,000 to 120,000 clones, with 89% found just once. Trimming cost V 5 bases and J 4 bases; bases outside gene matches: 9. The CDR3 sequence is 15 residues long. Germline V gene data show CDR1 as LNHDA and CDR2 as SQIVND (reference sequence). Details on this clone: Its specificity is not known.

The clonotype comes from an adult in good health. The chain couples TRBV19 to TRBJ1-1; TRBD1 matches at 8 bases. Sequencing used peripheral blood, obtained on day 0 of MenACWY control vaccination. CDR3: CASSWDRIKSTEAFF. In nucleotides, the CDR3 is TGTGCCAGTAGTTGGGACAGGATTAAGAGCACTGAAGCTTTCTTT.